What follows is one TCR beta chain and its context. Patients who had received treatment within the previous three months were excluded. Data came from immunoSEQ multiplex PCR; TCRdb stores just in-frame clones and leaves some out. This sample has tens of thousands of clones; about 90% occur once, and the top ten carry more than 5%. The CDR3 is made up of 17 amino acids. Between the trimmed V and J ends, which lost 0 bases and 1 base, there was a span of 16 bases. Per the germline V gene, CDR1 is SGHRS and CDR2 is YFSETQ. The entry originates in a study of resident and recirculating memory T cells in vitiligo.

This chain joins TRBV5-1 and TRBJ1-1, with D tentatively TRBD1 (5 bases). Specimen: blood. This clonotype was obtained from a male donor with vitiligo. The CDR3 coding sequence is TGCGCCAGCAGCTTGGAGGCAGGGAGGGTTGGGAACACTGAAGCTTTCTTT. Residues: CASSLEAGRVGNTEAFF.